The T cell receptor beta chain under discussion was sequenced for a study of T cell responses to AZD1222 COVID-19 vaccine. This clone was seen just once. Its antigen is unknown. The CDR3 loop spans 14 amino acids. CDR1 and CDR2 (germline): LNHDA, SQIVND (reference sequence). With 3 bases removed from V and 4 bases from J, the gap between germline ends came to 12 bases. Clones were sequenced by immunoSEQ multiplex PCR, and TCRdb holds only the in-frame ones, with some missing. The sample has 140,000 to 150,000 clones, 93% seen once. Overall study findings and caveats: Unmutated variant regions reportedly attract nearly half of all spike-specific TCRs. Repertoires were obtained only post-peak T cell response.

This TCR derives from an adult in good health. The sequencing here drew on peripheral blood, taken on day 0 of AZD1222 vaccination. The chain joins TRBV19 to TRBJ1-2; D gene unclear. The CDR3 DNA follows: TGTGCCAGTAGTATTACGGTCAGTGTCTATGGCTACACCTTC. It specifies CASSITVSVYGYTF.